What follows is one T cell receptor beta chain and its context. Time point denoted: pre-sensitization, week 0. The treatment is: therapeutic diphenylcyclopropenone sensitization with weekly scalp DPC. These data originate in a study of human T cells and chemical hapten exposure. CDR3 size: 15 residues. V was pared by 6 bases and J by 5 bases, with 23 bases between. Germline CDR1 DFQATT, CDR2 SNEGSKA (reference sequence). Using its own MiXCR run on the RACE reads, TCRdb lists one record per CDR3 protein. The repertoire holds more than 250,000 distinct CDR3 sequences, with roughly 8.9% as singletons. The sequenced sample was whole blood, obtained in connection with sensitization to the hapten diphenylcyclopropenone (DPC). The V and J genes are TRBV20-1 and TRBJ2-7; D is possibly TRBD1 (6 bases). This sequence was found in a woman aged 40 to 55 with alopecia areata. Some clones in this sample may be carry-over from other donors' samples. The CDR3 DNA follows: TGCAGTGCCGGGGAAATTGGGACAAGCGCGCACGAGCAGTACTTC. Translation gives CSAGEIGTSAHEQYF.